This TCR beta chain was recovered during a study of blood T cell repertoires in COVID-19. Here immunoSEQ multiplex PCR was the method, and the copy in TCRdb shows in-frame clones only, minus some. The sample has 220,000 or so clones, about 87% seen once. The germline V gene has CDR1 SGDLS and CDR2 YYNGEE. Trimming removed 3 bases from V and 5 bases from J, with 22 bases in between. The CDR3 sequence is 17 residues long. This TCR was recovered from a man aged 45-65 years who had been exposed to COVID-19. V is TRBV9 and J is TRBJ2-3; D is possibly TRBD1 (5 bases). Sequenced sample: PBMCs or T cells enriched from blood (not recorded which). The CDR3 nucleotides read TGTGCCAGCAGCGACCCAGGGTTAACGACTTGGGAAGATACGCAGTATTTT. This sequence encodes CASSDPGLTTWEDTQYF.